These 29 T cell receptor beta chains originate from one sample sequenced in a study of CD8+ T cells in alopecia areata. It was cDNA, reverse transcribed from extracted RNA, that served as the sequencing template. This table comes from immunoSEQ multiplex PCR, and its TCRdb copy is limited to in-frame clones, with some not included. This sample has 190,000 or so clones, with more than 45% found just once. This sample's treatment: oral pan-JAK inhibitor, 5-10 mg twice daily. The sample consisted of CD4+ T cells sorted from blood, taken at week 24, from a patient treated with tofacitinib. The receptor source for this set is a human donor with alopecia areata.

The rearrangement joins TRBV30 to TRBJ2-7; D call uncertain. This CDR3 contains 11 residues. Germline V gene sequence: CDR1 GTSNPN, CDR2 SVGIG (reference sequence). Trimming took off 6 bases at V and 3 bases at J, with 9 bases between the two ends. The CDR3 here is CACSPSYEQYF. The CDR3 nucleotides are TGTGCCTGCTCCCCTAGCTACGAGCAGTACTTC.

The CDR3, as DNA: TGTGCCAGCAGCCTTAGAGGACTAGCGGGGGGGCGTCGGACCGGGGAGCTGTTTTTT. Translation: CASSLRGLAGGRRTGELFF. The V gene is TRBV14, the J gene TRBJ2-2; 15 positions agree with TRBD2. Losses at the gene ends were 4 bases for V and 5 bases for J; bases not matched to a gene: 11. The germline V gene has CDR1 SGHDN and CDR2 FVKESK. This CDR3 has 19 residues.

The chain joins TRBV7-2 to TRBJ2-1, with D unresolved. V was cut by 6 bases and J by 4 bases, with 16 bases left in between. Germline-derived CDR1 and CDR2 are SGHTA and FQGNSA. The CDR3 has 15 amino acids. CDR3 protein: CASSYVGGTYNEQFF. CDR3 bases: TGTGCCAGCAGTTACGTCGGCGGCACGTACAATGAGCAGTTCTTC.

The gene calls are TRBV7-6 and TRBJ2-6; D call uncertain. The germline V and J ends were trimmed by 1 base and 8 bases, with 3 bases remaining between them. CDR1 is SGHVS and CDR2 is FNYEAQ in the germline V gene. The CDR3 has 12 residues. The CDR3 sequence: CASSLVSNVLTF. DNA of the CDR3: TGTGCCAGCAGCTTAGTGTCCAACGTCCTGACTTTC. The variable domain in full, with the rest retrieved from reference TRBV7-6 and TRBJ2-6, is GAGVSQSPRYKVTKRGQDVALRCDPISGHVSLYWYRQALGQGPEFLTYFNYEAQQDKSGLPNDRFSAERPEGSISTLTIQRTEQRDSAMYRCASSLVSNVLTFGAGSRLTVL.

V usage is TRBV5-1 and J usage is TRBJ1-1; 7 nucleotides align to TRBD1. Unmatched junction bases numbered 17, after V lost 4 bases and J lost 2 bases. The germline V gene encodes CDR1 SGHRS and CDR2 YFSETQ. The CDR3 is made up of 18 amino acids. CDR3 bases: TGCGCCAGCAGCATGGAGATCGGGACAGTCCTTCCCAACACTGAAGCTTTCTTT. Protein sequence: CASSMEIGTVLPNTEAFF. The full variable domain, its missing parts supplied by reference TRBV5-1 and TRBJ1-1, is KAGVTQTPRYLIKTRGQQVTLSCSPISGHRSVSWYQQTPGQGLQFLFEYFSETQRNKGNFPGRFSGRQFSNSRSEMNVSTLELGDSALYLCASSMEIGTVLPNTEAFFGQGTRLTVV.

V gene TRBV19 combines with J gene TRBJ2-1; maybe TRBD1 (5 bases). Trimming pared 5 bases from V and 5 bases from J, leaving 10 bases between. CDR3 length equals 13 residues. CDR1 is LNHDA, CDR2 SQIVND, per germline (reference sequence). CDR3 sequence reads: CASSYSRDNEQFF. The DNA of the CDR3 is TGTGCCAGTAGTTACTCCAGGGACAATGAGCAGTTCTTC. Drawing the rest from reference TRBV19 and TRBJ2-1, the complete variable domain is DGGITQSPKYLFRKEGQNVTLSCEQNLNHDAMYWYRQDPGQGLRLIYYSQIVNDFQKGDIAEGYSVSREKKESFPLTVTSAQKNPTAFYLCASSYSRDNEQFFGPGTRLTVL.

J is TRBJ2-1 and V is TRBV27; 10 bases align to TRBD1. Germline CDR1 reads MNHEY; CDR2 reads SMNVEV (reference sequence). Trimming removed 6 bases from V and 13 bases from J; junction bases left unmatched: 12. The CDR3 totals 14 residues. In DNA form, the CDR3 reads TGTGCCAGCAGCGAAGACAGGGGGCTGGTTGTCCAGTTCTTC. It encodes CASSEDRGLVVQFF.

The V call is TRBV30, the J call TRBJ2-7; TRBD2 is a possible D gene (6 bases). There are 14 residues in the CDR3. Trimming removed 3 bases at V and 3 bases at J, with 15 bases between. CDR1 and CDR2 (germline): GTSNPN, SVGIG (reference sequence). The CDR3 coding sequence is TGTGCCTGGAGAGCCCGCGGGGAGCACTACGAGCAGTACTTC. Translating it yields CAWRARGEHYEQYF.

V is TRBV15 and J is TRBJ1-2; tentative D call: TRBD1 (6 bases). V lost 3 bases and J lost 4, with 12 bases in between. The CDR3 loop spans 14 amino acids. CDR1 LNHNV and CDR2 YYDKDF come from the germline V gene (reference sequence). The CDR3 is CATSRETGFYGYTF. The CDR3 DNA follows: TGTGCCACCAGCAGGGAAACAGGGTTCTATGGCTACACCTTC.

As for this clone: Other DNA sequences in this specimen translate into the identical CDR3. V usage is TRBV7-2 and J usage is TRBJ2-5; D call uncertain. Looked up from germline, CDR1 is SGHTA and CDR2 is FQGNSA. The CDR3 has 12 amino acids. The ends were cut back, 0 bases at V and 5 bases at J, with 4 bases in the middle. CDR3 protein: CASSLAGETQYF. CDR3 in DNA: TGTGCCAGCAGCTTAGCCGGGGAGACCCAGTACTTC. The whole variable domain, remainder taken from reference TRBV7-2 and TRBJ2-5, is GAGVSQSPSNKVTEKGKDVELRCDPISGHTALYWYRQSLGQGLEFLIYFQGNSAPDKSGLPSDRFSAERTGGSVSTLTIQRTQQEDSAVYLCASSLAGETQYFGPGTRLLVL.

This clone was detected only once. The chain is built from TRBV30 and TRBJ1-1, with D unclear. There are 11 residues in the CDR3. Looked up from germline, CDR1 is GTSNPN and CDR2 is SVGIG (reference sequence). Trimming shortened V by 0 bases and J by 11 bases, and 10 bases separated the two germline ends. CDR3 sequence (DNA): TGTGCCTGGAGTGTAGTCCCAAAGGCTTTCTTT. This codes for CAWSVVPKAFF.

Details on this clone: Its ends do not fully match the called genes, so a read error is possible. CDR3 sequence reads: CASSLPSGDTDAQYF. The CDR3 DNA reads as TGTGCCAGCAGCTTGCCTAGCGGGGACACAGATGCGCAGTATTTT. The genes are TRBV7-2 and TRBJ2-3; 9 nucleotides align to TRBD2. Germline CDR1 is SGHTA and CDR2 is FQGNSA. CDR3 size: 15 residues.

The chain joins TRBV25-1 to TRBJ2-3; 7 bases are a match to TRBD2. This CDR3 has 12 residues. Germline loops: CDR1 MGHDK, CDR2 SYGVNS. The J segment lost 5 bases and the V segment lost 7 bases, leaving 3 bases of the junction unmatched. DNA of the CDR3: TGTGCCAGCAAGCGGGACGTAGATACGCAGTATTTT. Residues: CASKRDVDTQYF.

This chain joins TRBV18 and TRBJ2-7, with 8 nucleotides matching TRBD1. This CDR3 has 15 residues. With V trimmed by 2 bases and J by 2 bases, 5 bases remained unmatched. The germline V gene encodes CDR1 KGHSH and CDR2 LQKENI. DNA of the CDR3: TGTGCCAGCTCACCAGCGTCAGGGGGCCCCTACGAGCAGTACTTC. Protein product: CASSPASGGPYEQYF.

The chain joins TRBV27 to TRBJ1-2; a weak D match, TRBD1 (5 bases). V lost 4 bases and J lost 8, with 23 bases in between. The CDR3 extends over 16 amino acids. In germline, CDR1 is MNHEY, CDR2 SMNVEV (reference sequence). The CDR3 region is CASSWAGRDLSGGYTF. As DNA, the CDR3 is TGTGCCAGCAGTTGGGCAGGGAGGGACCTGTCGGGAGGCTACACCTTC.

This clone appeared a few times. The J gene is TRBJ2-1, the V gene TRBV5-1, with 7 positions matching TRBD1. V shed 3 bases, J shed 13 bases, and the junction held 13 bases outside the gene matches. The CDR3 totals 14 residues. Germline assignment: CDR1 SGHRS and CDR2 YFSETQ. CDR3 nucleotides: TGCGCCAGCAGCTGGAAGGGACAGCTAAACCAACAGTTCTTC. Translated: CASSWKGQLNQQFF.

The gene calls are TRBV4-1 and TRBJ1-2, with 7 bases that match TRBD1. J lost 2 bases, V lost 4 bases, and 7 bases had no gene match. The CDR3 extends over 15 amino acids. From germline, CDR1 is MGHRA and CDR2 YSYEKL. The CDR3 sequence is CASSPETGRNYGYTF. The CDR3 DNA sequence: TGCGCCAGCAGCCCTGAGACAGGGAGGAACTATGGCTACACCTTC.

V gene TRBV6-1 combines with J gene TRBJ2-3; tentative D call: TRBD2 (6 bases). The germline CDR1 and CDR2 sequences are MNHNS and SASEGT. The CDR3 loop spans 15 amino acids. V lost 5 bases and J lost 1, with 13 bases in between. Written as DNA, the CDR3 is TGTGCCAGCAGTACTCCGGGAGAACGCACAGATACGCAGTATTTT. This codes for CASSTPGERTDTQYF.

V usage is TRBV4-3 and J usage is TRBJ2-7, with TRBD1 identical over 9 bases. This CDR3 spans 15 amino acids. Germline CDR1 and CDR2: LGHNA and YSLEER. V was pared by 3 bases and J by 1 base, with 4 bases of the junction left unmatched. The CDR3 is CASSHLTGGSYEQYF. The CDR3 DNA follows: TGCGCCAGCAGCCACCTGACAGGGGGATCCTACGAGCAGTACTTC.

The V call is TRBV30, the J call TRBJ2-5; either TRBD1 or TRBD2 may supply D (6 bases each). V lost 0 bases to trimming and J lost 5 bases, with 16 bases between them. From germline, CDR1 is GTSNPN and CDR2 SVGIG (reference sequence). The CDR3 spans 15 residues. CDR3 residues: CAWSVDRRRGETQYF. DNA of the CDR3: TGTGCCTGGAGTGTCGATCGTCGGAGGGGGGAGACCCAGTACTTC. The full variable domain, with the rest looked up from reference TRBV30 and TRBJ2-5, is SQTIHQWPATLVQPVGSPLSLECTVEGTSNPNLYWYRQAAGRGLQLLFYSVGIGQISSEVPQNLSASRPQDRQFILSSKKLLLSDSGFYLCAWSVDRRRGETQYFGPGTRLLVL.

This clone was observed a few times. The rearrangement links TRBV19 to TRBJ2-1; 9 bases match TRBD2. Germline CDR1 is LNHDA and CDR2 is SQIVND (reference sequence). CDR3 size: 14 residues. J was trimmed by 6 bases and V by 3 bases; bases with no gene match: 3. The CDR3 region is CASSMRGGFNEQFF. CDR3 nucleotides: TGTGCCAGTAGTATGCGGGGGGGCTTCAATGAGCAGTTCTTC.

V gene TRBV7-2 combines with J gene TRBJ1-4; 7 bases are shared with TRBD1. This CDR3 is 16 amino acids long. V lost 3 bases, J lost 10 bases, and 14 bases stayed unmatched. CDR1 is SGHTA and CDR2 is FQGNSA in the germline V gene. The CDR3 region has the DNA TGTGCCAGCAGCTTGATACCGGGACAAGGGGGCACAAAACTGTTTTTT. It specifies CASSLIPGQGGTKLFF.

The J gene is TRBJ2-5, the V gene TRBV15, with 9 bases identical to TRBD1. CDR3 length: 15 residues. Germline V gene sequence: CDR1 LNHNV, CDR2 YYDKDF (reference sequence). Unmatched junction bases numbered 7, after V lost 4 bases and J lost 4 bases. CDR3 residues: CATSKLRQGGETQYF. The CDR3 DNA is TGTGCCACCAGCAAGCTACGACAGGGGGGAGAGACCCAGTACTTC.

This clone was detected a few times. The chain employs TRBV7-3 and TRBJ1-2, with D possibly matching TRBD1 (5 bases). The ends were cut back, 5 bases at V and 10 bases at J, with 17 bases in the middle. The CDR3 loop spans 13 amino acids. Germline V gives CDR1 SGHTA, CDR2 FQGTGA. The CDR3 here is CASSASGNGDYTF. CDR3 sequence (DNA): TGTGCCAGCAGCGCCTCAGGGAATGGAGACTACACCTTC.

The chain uses TRBV2 and TRBJ1-6; 7 bases match TRBD1. With V trimmed by 3 bases and J by 6 bases, 2 bases remained unmatched. The CDR3 length is 14 residues. Germline CDR1 reads SNHLY; CDR2 reads FYNNEI. CDR3 sequence: CASSERQGNSPLHF. The CDR3 region has the DNA TGTGCCAGCAGTGAGCGACAGGGTAATTCACCCCTCCACTTT.

This clone came up a few times. This chain's CDR3 is CASSESGDGNTIYF. DNA of the CDR3: TGTGCCAGCAGTGAATCCGGGGATGGAAACACCATATATTTT. This chain connects TRBV2 to TRBJ1-3; D call uncertain. CDR1 and CDR2 from the germline V gene are SNHLY and FYNNEI. Trimming pared 2 bases from V and 3 bases from J, leaving 8 bases between. The CDR3 spans 14 residues. Complete variable domain (other parts from reference TRBV2 and TRBJ1-3): EPEVTQTPSHQVTQMGQEVILRCVPISNHLYFYWYRQILGQKVEFLVSFYNNEISEKSEIFDDQFSVERPDGSNFTLKIRSTKLEDSAMYFCASSESGDGNTIYFGEGSWLTVV.

The rearrangement uses TRBV28 and TRBJ2-5; D remains unclear. This CDR3 contains 12 residues. CDR1 is MDHEN, CDR2 SYDVKM, per germline. Trimming cost V 2 bases and J 5 bases, with 6 bases left between them. The CDR3 protein is CASSLVVETQYF. CDR3 bases: TGTGCCAGCAGTTTAGTTGTCGAGACCCAGTACTTC.

The chain links TRBV7-9 to TRBJ1-5; weak D call: TRBD1 (5 bases). The germline V gene encodes CDR1 SEHNR and CDR2 FQNEAQ (reference sequence). The CDR3 contains 12 residues. V gave up 8 bases and J gave up 8 bases, with 13 bases separating them. DNA of the CDR3: TGTGCCAGCTCTGGGGCTAGTGAGCCCCAGCATTTT. Protein product: CASSGASEPQHF.

This clone came up a few times. The chain has TRBV30 and TRBJ2-5; no clear D gene. Germline V gene lookup returns CDR1 GTSNPN and CDR2 SVGIG (reference sequence). V was clipped by 0 bases and J by 3 bases, with 8 bases between them. The CDR3 sequence is 13 residues long. DNA for the CDR3: TGTGCCTGGAGTGTAGGTGGTAAAGAGACCCAGTACTTC. The encoded protein is CAWSVGGKETQYF.